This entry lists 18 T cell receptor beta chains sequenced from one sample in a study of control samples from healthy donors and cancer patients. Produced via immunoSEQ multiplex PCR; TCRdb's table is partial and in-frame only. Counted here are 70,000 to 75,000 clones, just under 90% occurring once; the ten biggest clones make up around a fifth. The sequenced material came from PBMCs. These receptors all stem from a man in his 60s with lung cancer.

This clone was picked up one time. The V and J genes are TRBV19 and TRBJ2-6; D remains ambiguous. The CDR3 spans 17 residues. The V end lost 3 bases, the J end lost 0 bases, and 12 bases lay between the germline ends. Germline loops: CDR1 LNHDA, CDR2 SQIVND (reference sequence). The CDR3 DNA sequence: TGTGCCAGTAGTATGCTGTATGGATACTCTGGGGCCAACGTCCTGACTTTC. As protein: CASSMLYGYSGANVLTF.

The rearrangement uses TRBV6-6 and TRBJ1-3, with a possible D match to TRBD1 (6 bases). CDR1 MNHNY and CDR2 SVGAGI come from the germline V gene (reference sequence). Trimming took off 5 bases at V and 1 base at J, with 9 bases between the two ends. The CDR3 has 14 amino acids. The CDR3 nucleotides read TGTGCCAGCAGTAAAGGGGGGTCTGGAAACACCATATATTTT. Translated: CASSKGGSGNTIYF.

The DNA of the CDR3 is TGTGCCAGCAGTGAAGCGCCCCTCGGGGGCGAGCAGTACGTC. It translates to CASSEAPLGGEQYV. V and J are TRBV6-1 and TRBJ2-7; a weak D match, TRBD2 (6 bases). V lost 0 bases and J lost 6, with 12 bases in between. Germline loops: CDR1 MNHNS, CDR2 SASEGT. This CDR3 contains 14 residues.

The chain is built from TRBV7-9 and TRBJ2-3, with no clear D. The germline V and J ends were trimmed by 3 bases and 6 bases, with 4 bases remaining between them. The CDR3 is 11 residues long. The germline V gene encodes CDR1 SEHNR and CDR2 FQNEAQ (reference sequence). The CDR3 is CASSFKDTQYF. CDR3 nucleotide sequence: TGTGCCAGCAGCTTTAAGGATACGCAGTATTTT.

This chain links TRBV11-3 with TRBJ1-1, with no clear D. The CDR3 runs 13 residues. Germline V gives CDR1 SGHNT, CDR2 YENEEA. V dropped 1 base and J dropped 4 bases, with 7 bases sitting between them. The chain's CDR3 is CASSLGEGTEAFF. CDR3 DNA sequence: TGTGCCAGCAGCTTAGGGGAAGGCACTGAAGCTTTCTTT.

Written as DNA, the CDR3 is TGTGCCAGCAGCCCCCCGACAGGGAATCAGCCCCAGCATTTT. Translating gives CASSPPTGNQPQHF. This chain uses TRBV7-9 with TRBJ1-5; TRBD1 aligns across 7 bases. CDR1 is SEHNR and CDR2 is FQNEAQ in the germline V gene (reference sequence). The J segment lost 4 bases and the V segment lost 5 bases, leaving 5 bases of the junction unmatched. CDR3 length: 14 amino acids.

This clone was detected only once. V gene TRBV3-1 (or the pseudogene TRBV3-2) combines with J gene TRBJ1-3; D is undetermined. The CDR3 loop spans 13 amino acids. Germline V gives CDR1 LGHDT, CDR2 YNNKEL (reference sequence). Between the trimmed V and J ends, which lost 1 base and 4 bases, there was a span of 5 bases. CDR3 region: CASSQGIGNTIYF. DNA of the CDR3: TGTGCCAGCAGCCAAGGAATCGGAAACACCATATATTTT.

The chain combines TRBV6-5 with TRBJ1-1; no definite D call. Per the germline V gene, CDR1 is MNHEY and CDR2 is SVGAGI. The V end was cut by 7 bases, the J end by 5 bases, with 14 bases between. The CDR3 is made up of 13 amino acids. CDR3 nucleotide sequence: TGTGCCAGCACCTTTGACCCTGGGACTGAAGCTTTCTTT. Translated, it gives CASTFDPGTEAFF.

The CDR3 sequence is CASSLGFGDGYGYTF. In DNA form, the CDR3 reads TGCGCCAGCAGCTTGGGGTTTGGGGACGGCTATGGCTACACCTTC. V is TRBV5-1 and J is TRBJ1-2; D is perhaps TRBD1 (5 bases). Per germline, CDR1 SGHRS and CDR2 YFSETQ. The CDR3 covers 15 residues. The germline V and J ends were trimmed by 0 bases and 4 bases, with 13 bases remaining between them. The full variable domain, in which reference TRBV5-1 and TRBJ1-2 provide the parts outside the CDR3, is KAGVTQTPRYLIKTRGQQVTLSCSPISGHRSVSWYQQTPGQGLQFLFEYFSETQRNKGNFPGRFSGRQFSNSRSEMNVSTLELGDSALYLCASSLGFGDGYGYTFGSGTRLTVV.

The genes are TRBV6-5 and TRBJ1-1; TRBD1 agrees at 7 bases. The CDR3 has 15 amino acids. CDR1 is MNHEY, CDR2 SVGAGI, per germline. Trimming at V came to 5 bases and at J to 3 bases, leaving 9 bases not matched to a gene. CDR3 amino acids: CASSNRPDRDTEAFF. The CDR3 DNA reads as TGTGCCAGCAGTAATAGACCCGACAGGGACACTGAAGCTTTCTTT.

The CDR3 sequence is CASSHGTIQETQYF. The DNA of the CDR3 is TGTGCCAGCAGCCACGGGACTATCCAAGAGACCCAGTACTTC. This chain uses TRBV7-8 with TRBJ2-5; the match to TRBD2 covers 7 bases. Germline values: CDR1 SGHVS, CDR2 FQNEAQ. The CDR3 has 14 amino acids. With V trimmed by 5 bases and J by 1 base, 4 bases remained unmatched.

The CDR3 sequence is CASSQRYGGAVDTQYF. CDR3 coding DNA: TGTGCCAGCAGCCAACGGTACGGGGGGGCCGTAGATACGCAGTATTTT. The rearrangement joins TRBV13 to TRBJ2-3; 8 bases are shared with TRBD2. Germline V lookup: CDR1 PRHDT, CDR2 FYEKMQ (reference sequence). This CDR3 region has 16 residues. V lost 5 bases to trimming and J lost 5 bases; unmatched junction nucleotides: 12.

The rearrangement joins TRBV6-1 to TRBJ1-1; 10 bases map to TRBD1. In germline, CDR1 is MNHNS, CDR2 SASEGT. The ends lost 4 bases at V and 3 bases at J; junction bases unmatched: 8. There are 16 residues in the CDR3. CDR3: CASSARTGGKDTEAFF. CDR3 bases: TGTGCCAGCAGTGCCCGGACAGGGGGTAAGGACACTGAAGCTTTCTTT.

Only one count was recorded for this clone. The CDR3 DNA sequence: TGTGCCAGCAGTACTAACTACAATGAGCAGTTCTTC. This translates into CASSTNYNEQFF. J is TRBJ2-1 and V is TRBV27; D unclear. V shed 5 bases and J shed 3 bases, with 5 bases lying between them. The CDR3 has 12 amino acids. The germline V gene encodes CDR1 MNHEY and CDR2 SMNVEV (reference sequence).

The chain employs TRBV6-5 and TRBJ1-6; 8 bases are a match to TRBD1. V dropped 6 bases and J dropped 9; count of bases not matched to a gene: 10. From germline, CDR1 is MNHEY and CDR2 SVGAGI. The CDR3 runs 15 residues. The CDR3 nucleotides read TGTGCCAGCAGGTACAGGGGGACGGTATCTTCACCCCTCCACTTT. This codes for CASRYRGTVSSPLHF.

The CDR3 reads CASSLDIPGTQYF. Written as DNA, the CDR3 is TGTGCCAGCAGCTTAGATATTCCGGGCACCCAGTACTTC. This sequence joins TRBV7-9 and TRBJ2-5; D not resolved. The germline V gene encodes CDR1 SEHNR and CDR2 FQNEAQ (reference sequence). CDR3 length equals 13 residues. V lost 1 base and J lost 8, with 11 bases in between.

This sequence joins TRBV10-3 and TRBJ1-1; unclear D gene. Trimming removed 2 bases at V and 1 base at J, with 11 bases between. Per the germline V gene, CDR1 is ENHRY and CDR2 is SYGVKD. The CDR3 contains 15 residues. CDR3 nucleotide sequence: TGTGCCATCAGTGAGGAAGGCTCCGAGAACACTGAAGCTTTCTTT. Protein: CAISEEGSENTEAFF.

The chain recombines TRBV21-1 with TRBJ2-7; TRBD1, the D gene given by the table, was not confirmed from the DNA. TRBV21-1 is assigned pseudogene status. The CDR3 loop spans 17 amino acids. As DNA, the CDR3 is TGTGCCAGCAGCAAAGAAGATGGGACAGGGGGCCTATTGGAGCAGTACGTC. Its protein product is CASSKEDGTGGLLEQYV.